This TCR beta chain was obtained from a study of T-cell memory formation after mild COVID-19. On the study more broadly: Largely, the TCR clusters proved donor specific.

CDR1 is MNHNY and CDR2 is SVGAGI in the germline V gene (reference sequence). The V gene lost 4 bases and the J gene lost 1 base, with 11 bases spanning the gap. The CDR3 length is 15 residues. Findings of the study overall: Later expanders leaned toward CD4+, whereas clones contracting from day 15 to 85 were balanced CD4/CD8. Pre-infection memory already had some responding clones, implying cross-reactive memory joined.

This clonotype was observed a handful of times. Antigen unknown. MiXCR was run by TCRdb on the 5' RACE reads, yielding one entry per CDR3 protein. The sample records about 200,000 distinct CDR3 sequences, over 9.5% being singletons. Sequencing was carried out using PBMCs or a T cell subset sorted from them (not recorded which). The source is a man aged 18 to 35 who had mild COVID-19 (a few samples of this study predate the infection). Cell type and time point are not known. The chain has TRBV6-6 and TRBJ2-4, with a possible D match to TRBD2 (7 bases). The CDR3: CASSSGGAAKNIQYF. CDR3 sequence (DNA): TGTGCCAGCAGTTCTGGGGGGGCTGCCAAAAACATTCAGTACTTC.